Below are 25 T cell receptor beta chains sequenced from a single sample in a study of technical replicates of blood from a few donors (dated by TCRdb to the late 2010s). The library was obtained by the immunoSEQ multiplex PCR assay. In its TCRdb copy, this immuneACCESS table keeps in-frame sequences only and misses some clones. Where compared with another copy, unresolved V genes explain less than half of these, and the others have no known cause. This sample comprises about 50,000 clones, about 95% of them detected only once. Just over 3% of the sample belongs to the ten largest clones. The sample taken for sequencing was PBMCs. The receptor source for this set is a human donor in good health. Some clones in this sample may be carry-over from other donors' samples.

About this clone: A junction end diverges from the germline sequence, so it may reflect a read error. The chain is built from TRBV18 and TRBJ2-5, with 9 nucleotides matching TRBD1. The CDR3 is made up of 15 amino acids. Germline V gene lookup returns CDR1 KGHSH and CDR2 LQKENI. As DNA, the CDR3 is TGTGCCAGCTCGTCGGGACAGGGAGGCCAAAAGACCCAGTACTTC. It specifies CASSSGQGGQKTQYF.

The chain employs TRBV4-3 and TRBJ2-7, with a tentative D call TRBD2 (5 bases). CDR1 LGHNA and CDR2 YSLEER come from the germline V gene. CDR3 length equals 13 residues. V was cut by 3 bases and J by 5 bases, with 11 bases left in between. The CDR3 reads CASSQAPGNEQYF. For the CDR3, the DNA is TGCGCCAGCAGCCAGGCCCCGGGGAACGAGCAGTACTTC.

The rearrangement links TRBV25-1 to TRBJ2-7; 13 positions match TRBD2. V gave up 4 bases and J gave up 6 bases; unmatched junction bases: 9. Germline CDR1 reads MGHDK; CDR2 reads SYGVNS. This CDR3 is 16 amino acids long. The CDR3, as DNA: TGTGCCAGCAGTGGAGGACTAGCGGGAGTTTTGGGCGAGCAGTACTTC. It encodes CASSGGLAGVLGEQYF.

The gene calls are TRBV4-3 and TRBJ2-5; tentatively, D is TRBD2 (7 bases). The CDR3 runs to 16 residues. CDR1 and CDR2 from the germline V gene are LGHNA and YSLEER. Trimming shortened V by 0 bases and J by 10 bases, and 21 bases separated the two germline ends. This CDR3 reads CASSQENGGGPWGQYF. CDR3 nucleotide sequence: TGCGCCAGCAGCCAAGAGAATGGGGGGGGGCCTTGGGGCCAGTACTTC.

The V call is TRBV13, the J call TRBJ1-2; TRBD1 matches at 7 bases. Trimming took 5 bases from V and 4 from J; bases not matched to a gene: 7. The CDR3 contains 14 residues. The germline gives CDR1 PRHDT, CDR2 FYEKMQ (reference sequence). CDR3 in DNA: TGTGCCAGCAGCCAAAGGACAGGATCCTATGGCTACACCTTC. The encoded protein is CASSQRTGSYGYTF. The variable domain in full, with the rest retrieved from reference TRBV13 and TRBJ1-2, is AAGVIQSPRHLIKEKRETATLKCYPIPRHDTVYWYQQGPGQDPQFLISFYEKMQSDKGSIPDRFSAQQFSDYHSELNMSSLELGDSALYFCASSQRTGSYGYTFGSGTRLTVV.

CDR3 sequence reads: CASALLGNRGGSNTEAFF. The CDR3 DNA reads as TGTGCCAGCGCCTTGTTAGGAAACAGGGGCGGCTCGAACACTGAAGCTTTCTTT. V and J are TRBV6-4 and TRBJ1-1; TRBD1 matches 7 bases. V lost 8 bases to trimming and J lost 1 base; unmatched junction nucleotides: 19. CDR1 is MRHNA and CDR2 is SNTAGT in the germline V gene. The CDR3 contains 18 residues.

The J gene is TRBJ1-4, the V gene TRBV2, with a possible D match to TRBD1 (5 bases). This CDR3 comprises 15 residues. Trimming removed 8 bases from V and 2 bases from J, with 15 bases in between. Germline CDR1 is SNHLY and CDR2 is FYNNEI. CDR3 DNA sequence: TGTGCCAGCGGGGGGGGGATTTTCACTAATGAAAAACTGTTTTTT. It specifies CASGGGIFTNEKLFF.

Regarding this clone: An end of the junction differs from the germline gene, which may be a read error. V and J are TRBV5-1 and TRBJ2-3; the match to TRBD2 covers 9 bases. CDR3 length equals 14 residues. Germline CDR1 and CDR2: SGHRS and YFSETQ. CDR3 amino acids: CASSFGTSRDTQYF. Here the CDR3 DNA reads TGCGCCAGCAGCTTTGGGACTAGCAGAGATACGCAGTATTTT.

J is TRBJ2-3 and V is TRBV4-2; D uncertain. Germline V gene sequence: CDR1 LGHNA, CDR2 YNFKEQ. The CDR3 runs to 14 residues. V lost 2 bases and J 3 bases, leaving 9 bases between the germline ends. The CDR3 spells CASSQRALTDTQYF. CDR3 bases: TGTGCCAGCAGCCAAAGAGCTTTGACAGATACGCAGTATTTT.

The chain has TRBV4-1 and TRBJ1-5; D is ambiguous. Per the germline V gene, CDR1 is MGHRA and CDR2 is YSYEKL. V gave up 5 bases and J gave up 4 bases, with 9 bases separating them. CDR3 size: 13 residues. CDR3: CASSIVKNQPQHF. The CDR3 DNA is TGCGCCAGCAGCATAGTGAAAAATCAGCCCCAGCATTTT.

The rearrangement uses TRBV6-4 and TRBJ2-7; TRBD1 aligns across 8 bases. The ends lost 9 bases at V and 2 bases at J; junction bases unmatched: 12. Germline-derived CDR1 and CDR2 are MRHNA and SNTAGT. The CDR3 loop spans 15 amino acids. The CDR3: CASKHPSGGTYEQYF. CDR3 nucleotide sequence: TGTGCCAGTAAACACCCGTCAGGGGGCACCTACGAGCAGTACTTC.

Notes on this clone: The sample contains more than one DNA sequence encoding this CDR3. The genes are TRBV2 and TRBJ1-2; 10 positions match TRBD1. The trim removed 6 bases at V and 4 bases at J, leaving 2 bases unmatched. The length of the CDR3 is 13 residues. Germline V lookup: CDR1 SNHLY, CDR2 FYNNEI. For the CDR3, the DNA is TGTGCCAGCAGAGGACAGGGGGTCTATGGCTACACCTTC. Translated, it gives CASRGQGVYGYTF.

CDR3 residues: CASSYSISGPSYEQYF. The CDR3 DNA is TGTGCCAGCAGTTACTCGATCAGCGGACCGTCCTACGAGCAGTACTTC. The chain employs TRBV6-5 and TRBJ2-7, with D perhaps TRBD2 (5 bases). Germline-derived CDR1 and CDR2 are MNHEY and SVGAGI. V lost 0 bases to trimming and J lost 1 base, with 13 bases between them. This CDR3 contains 16 residues.

The rearrangement uses TRBV5-1 and TRBJ2-1; 7 bases are a match to TRBD2. The J segment lost 1 base and the V segment lost 0 bases, leaving 1 base of the junction unmatched. Germline CDR1 SGHRS, CDR2 YFSETQ. This CDR3 region has 15 residues. CDR3 protein: CASSLVGGSYNEQFF. The CDR3 nucleotides read TGCGCCAGCAGCTTGGTCGGGGGGTCCTACAATGAGCAGTTCTTC.

This clone has only one observation. V is TRBV5-6 and J is TRBJ2-7; weak D call: TRBD1 (9 bases). The CDR3 consists of 16 residues. Germline assignment: CDR1 SGHDT and CDR2 YYEEEE. The ends were cut back, 4 bases at V and 3 bases at J, with 20 bases in the middle. CDR3 DNA sequence: TGTGCCAGCAGCCGGGGGGGCGGGACAGGGTACTACGAGCAGTACTTC. Protein product: CASSRGGGTGYYEQYF.

The CDR3, as DNA: TGTGCCAGCAGTTGGACTAGCGGGAGCCTGGATGAGCAGTTCTTC. Its protein product is CASSWTSGSLDEQFF. The rearrangement joins TRBV2 to TRBJ2-1, with TRBD2 matching over 13 bases. The V gene end was trimmed by 5 bases and the J gene end by 8 bases; junction bases not matched to a gene: 6. In germline, CDR1 is SNHLY, CDR2 FYNNEI. The CDR3 spans 15 residues.

The V gene is TRBV6-5, the J gene TRBJ2-3, with a possible D match to TRBD2 (6 bases). The CDR3 totals 14 residues. Per germline, CDR1 MNHEY and CDR2 SVGAGI. V lost 5 bases to trimming and J lost 5 bases, with 14 bases between them. This CDR3 reads CASSTSFNRDTQYF. CDR3 nucleotides: TGTGCCAGCAGTACTAGCTTCAATAGAGATACGCAGTATTTT.

This chain uses TRBV4-3 with TRBJ2-7; weak D call: TRBD2 (6 bases). The CDR3 runs to 13 residues. V lost 4 bases, J lost 4 bases, and 11 bases lay in between. The germline gives CDR1 LGHNA, CDR2 YSLEER. CDR3 nucleotides: TGCGCCAGCAGCCTCAGAGCGGGTTACGAGCAGTACTTC. Its protein is CASSLRAGYEQYF.

This sequence joins TRBV29-1 and TRBJ1-2, with D uncertain. Germline CDR1 and CDR2: SQVTM and ANQGSEA. The CDR3 sequence is 13 residues long. Trimming cost V 6 bases and J 8 bases, with 19 bases left between them. CDR3 bases: TGCAGCGTCGCTCGGGAGAGACGAGGGGGCTACACCTTC. It translates to CSVARERRGGYTF.

CDR3 amino acids: CATQTGNQPQHF. The CDR3 nucleotides read TGTGCCACCCAGACAGGAAATCAGCCCCAGCATTTT. This chain joins TRBV19 and TRBJ1-5; D may be TRBD1 (6 bases). The CDR3 has 12 residues. The V end lost 10 bases, the J end lost 4 bases, and 11 bases lay between the germline ends. Germline CDR1 LNHDA, CDR2 SQIVND (reference sequence).

In this sample, this clone turned up once. The genes are TRBV7-2 and TRBJ2-3, with TRBD2 as a possible D gene (6 bases). The ends were cut back, 1 base at V and 0 bases at J, with 11 bases in the middle. This CDR3 comprises 16 residues. The germline CDR1 and CDR2 sequences are SGHTA and FQGNSA. CDR3 nucleotide sequence: TGTGCCAGCAGCTTAGATCGGACTACTAGCACAGATACGCAGTATTTT. Its protein is CASSLDRTTSTDTQYF.

The chain uses TRBV7-7 and TRBJ2-7; 7 bases are a match to TRBD1. V lost 6 bases to trimming and J lost 0 bases; unmatched junction nucleotides: 8. The CDR3 length is 15 residues. The germline gives CDR1 SSHAT, CDR2 FNYEAQ (reference sequence). DNA of the CDR3: TGTGCCAGCAGTTTGAGACAGGGATCCTCCTACGAGCAGTACTTC. Translation: CASSLRQGSSYEQYF.

This chain uses TRBV10-3 with TRBJ2-1; 10 positions match TRBD2. Trimming at V came to 6 bases and at J to 2 bases, leaving 4 bases not matched to a gene. The CDR3 has 15 amino acids. Germline V gives CDR1 ENHRY, CDR2 SYGVKD. CDR3 DNA: TGTGCCATCAGGGTAGCGGGGGGTGCCTACAATGAGCAGTTCTTC. Amino acids: CAIRVAGGAYNEQFF.

This clone came up once. The chain recombines TRBV11-2 with TRBJ2-3, with 9 positions matching TRBD1. Trimming cost V 5 bases and J 2 bases; bases outside gene matches: 5. The CDR3 has 15 residues. Germline CDR1 and CDR2: SGHAT and FQNNGV. The DNA of the CDR3 is TGTGCCAGCAGCCTACAGGGGGCCCCCACAGATACGCAGTATTTT. This encodes CASSLQGAPTDTQYF.

The chain couples TRBV7-2 to TRBJ1-2, with a possible D match to TRBD1 (5 bases). The ends were cut back, 5 bases at V and 8 bases at J, with 15 bases in the middle. Germline V gives CDR1 SGHTA, CDR2 FQGNSA. The length of the CDR3 is 13 residues. The CDR3 region is CASSHPGPGGYTF. Here the CDR3 DNA reads TGTGCCAGCAGCCATCCGGGCCCAGGGGGCTACACCTTC.